The T cell receptor beta chain under discussion was sequenced for a study of graft-versus-host responses after intestinal transplantation. Study information: Multivisceral, liver-intestinal, or isolated intestinal grafts went to recipients. After anti-thymocyte globulin induction, recipients took tacrolimus and steroids for three to four years.

Profiled with immunoSEQ multiplex PCR; TCRdb holds only in-frame clones, not every one. Altogether some 8,300 clones are present, around 92% being singletons, with the ten largest covering about 1.5%. Worth noting for this clone: The antigen remains unidentified.

Trimming shortened V by 7 bases and J by 5 bases, and 13 bases separated the two germline ends. CDR3 length: 13 amino acids. Germline V CDR1 and CDR2: LNHDA, SQIVND (reference sequence). Study-wide findings and caveats: Association was observed between peak circulating GvH clone levels and early post-transplant HvG declines.

The starting material was PBMCs, obtained approximately 32 days after intestinal transplant. The rearrangement joins TRBV19 to TRBJ2-3, with D perhaps TRBD2 (5 bases). The sequence was collected from a human patient who received an intestinal transplant, so some T cells may come from the graft donor. The DNA of the CDR3 is TGTGCCAGTACCCGGGCCGCGGGAGATACGCAGTATTTT. Its translation is CASTRAAGDTQYF.